This T cell receptor (beta chain) was obtained from a study of T cells in localized non-small cell lung cancer. Regarding the study as a whole: Adjacent lung had a median around 60 of the 100 largest tumor clones. In the blood, greater T cell density corresponded to longer overall survival. Among the tissues sampled, uninvolved adjacent lung had the highest T cell clonality, above tumor.

The data were produced by immunoSEQ multiplex PCR, yet TCRdb's version contains in-frame clones alone and is incomplete. The table has tens of thousands of clones, around 89% seen once. As concerns this clone: What it binds is unknown.

Trimming took off 0 bases at V and 4 bases at J, with 18 bases between the two ends. CDR3 length equals 17 residues. In germline, CDR1 is KGHSH, CDR2 LQKENI. The sample here was peripheral blood, taken before any cancer treatment. The gene calls are TRBV18 and TRBJ1-1; no clear D gene. This TCR was recovered from a woman aged 35 to 70 with stage I squamous cell lung carcinoma. Here the CDR3 reads CASSPPVKGIGSTEAFF. DNA for the CDR3: TGTGCCAGCTCACCACCCGTGAAGGGCATCGGCAGCACTGAAGCTTTCTTT.